Shown below are 30 T cell receptor beta chains from a single sample sequenced in a study of T cells in Graves' hyperthyroidism and ophthalmopathy. TCR beta CDR3 sequences were amplified from RNA transcripts. Primed by the HTBI set, a first-round RT-PCR was run on the TCR CDR3. Each CDR3 protein is one row after TCRdb ran MiXCR on the multiplex PCR reads. Of 330,000 or so distinct CDR3 sequences detected, 15% to 20% appear once; the ten largest clones hold roughly a sixth. The specimen was blood. These receptors were collected from a woman aged 35 to 49 with Graves' ophthalmopathy.

This clonotype was seen at least ten times. The gene calls are TRBV12-3 or TRBV12-4 and TRBJ1-5, with unresolved D. V lost 2 bases, J lost 7 bases, and 12 bases lay in between. This CDR3 has 14 residues. The CDR3 nucleotides are TGTGCCAGCAGTTTATACCTACTGGGGCAGCCCCAGCATTTT. Translated: CASSLYLLGQPQHF.

This clonotype was recorded at least ten times. V is TRBV30 and J is TRBJ2-3; TRBD2 might be the D (6 bases). The CDR3 has 12 residues. V gave up 4 bases and J gave up 5 bases, with 10 bases separating them. The germline CDR1 and CDR2 sequences are GTSNPN and SVGIG (reference sequence). The CDR3 loop reads CAWNRRGDTQYF. DNA for the CDR3: TGTGCCTGGAATCGGAGGGGAGATACGCAGTATTTT.

This clonotype came up many times. This chain joins TRBV20-1 and TRBJ1-5; 7 nucleotides agree with TRBD1. The CDR3 sequence is 15 residues long. Germline V gene sequence: CDR1 DFQATT, CDR2 SNEGSKA (reference sequence). V trimming: 0 bases; J trimming: 10 bases; junction bases outside the gene matches: 12. This CDR3 is CSARDPNRGSSPQHF. As DNA, the CDR3 is TGCAGTGCTAGAGATCCCAACAGGGGATCAAGCCCCCAGCATTTT.

As to this clonotype: Just one base apart from a much larger clone, this may be a read error. The chain uses TRBV19 and TRBJ2-7; 10 nucleotides align to TRBD1. The ends lost 5 bases at V and 2 bases at J; junction bases unmatched: 6. This CDR3 region has 15 residues. Looked up from germline, CDR1 is LNHDA and CDR2 is SQIVND (reference sequence). The CDR3 sequence is CASSVGTGDPYEQYF. The CDR3 DNA reads as TGTGCCAGTAGTGTGGGGACAGGGGATCCCTACGAGCAGTACTTC.

The table lists this clonotype with many counts. The gene calls are TRBV20-1 and TRBJ2-6; weak D call: TRBD2 (5 bases). Between the trimmed V and J ends, which lost 0 bases and 3 bases, there was a span of 9 bases. Germline V gene data show CDR1 as DFQATT and CDR2 as SNEGSKA (reference sequence). CDR3 size: 15 residues. The CDR3 nucleotides are TGCAGTGCTAGAGATGGCGGGCTTGGGGCCAACGTCCTGACTTTC. It is translated as CSARDGGLGANVLTF.

This clonotype has ten or more counts. The chain joins TRBV6-5 to TRBJ1-4; D ambiguous. The CDR3 is made up of 13 amino acids. Trimming stripped 2 bases from V and 6 bases from J, with 7 bases between. CDR1 is MNHEY, CDR2 SVGAGI, per germline. Here the CDR3 reads CASSYRIDEKLFF. In nucleotides, the CDR3 is TGTGCCAGCAGTTACCGGATAGATGAAAAACTGTTTTTT.

The rearrangement links TRBV12-3 or TRBV12-4 to TRBJ1-2, with D unclear. This CDR3 contains 11 residues. With 6 bases removed from V and 10 bases from J, the gap between germline ends came to 12 bases. CDR3 region: CASRSGLDYTF. The CDR3 DNA is TGTGCCAGCAGGTCGGGGTTGGACTACACCTTC.

The sample holds many counts of this clonotype. This sequence joins TRBV7-6 and TRBJ2-7, with a tentative D call TRBD2 (6 bases). The CDR3 consists of 14 residues. The V and J ends lost 2 bases and 0 bases respectively, with 8 bases between them. The germline CDR1 and CDR2 sequences are SGHVS and FNYEAQ. The CDR3 reads CASSLPGASYEQYF. CDR3 DNA: TGTGCCAGCAGCTTACCGGGAGCCTCCTACGAGCAGTACTTC.

This clonotype was counted at least ten times. This chain connects TRBV12-3 or TRBV12-4 to TRBJ2-5; 10 bases agree with TRBD1. The J segment lost 2 bases and the V segment lost 1 base, leaving 10 bases of the junction unmatched. The CDR3 extends over 18 amino acids. This CDR3 reads CASSLGKGQGSGQETQYF. The CDR3, as DNA: TGTGCCAGCAGTTTAGGAAAGGGACAGGGGAGTGGACAAGAGACCCAGTACTTC.

This clonotype occurred many times. The chain uses TRBV18 and TRBJ1-1; D is undetermined. The germline V and J ends were trimmed by 5 bases and 2 bases, with 15 bases remaining between them. The CDR3 extends over 15 amino acids. The V gene's germline CDR1 is KGHSH and CDR2 LQKENI. CDR3 nucleotides: TGTGCCAGCTCAACACAGCGCTCCGATAACACTGAAGCTTTCTTT. It translates to CASSTQRSDNTEAFF.

Here the CDR3 DNA reads TGCAGAGGGTGGGGGGTGGAAGCTTTCTTT. It encodes CRGWGVEAFF. The J gene is TRBJ1-1, the V gene TRBV20-1, with D tentatively TRBD1 (5 bases). Germline V gene data show CDR1 as DFQATT and CDR2 as SNEGSKA (reference sequence). The length of the CDR3 is 10 residues.

This clonotype has at least ten counts. This CDR3 fails to terminate in the conserved phenylalanine or tryptophan, so it likely reflects a read error. The J gene is TRBJ1-1, the V gene TRBV6-5; no clear D. Trimming took 8 bases from V and 3 from J, leaving 7 bases between them. The CDR3 spans 11 residues. Germline CDR1 MNHEY, CDR2 SVGAGI. CDR3 DNA sequence: TGTGCCAGCGGCGGGGACACTGAAGCTTTCCTT. This translates into CASGGDTEAFL.

This clonotype occurred many times. V and J are TRBV14 and TRBJ2-5; 10 nucleotides match TRBD2. Germline CDR1 is SGHDN and CDR2 is FVKESK. The CDR3 is 16 residues long. The V and J ends lost 1 base and 2 bases, in that order; junction bases with no gene match: 4. CDR3 sequence (DNA): TGTGCCAGCAGCCAAGGGTTACTAGCGGGACAAGAGACCCAGTACTTC. It codes for CASSQGLLAGQETQYF. The whole variable domain, remainder taken from reference TRBV14 and TRBJ2-5, is EAGVTQFPSHSVIEKGQTVTLRCDPISGHDNLYWYRRVMGKEIKFLLHFVKESKQDESGMPNNRFLAERTGGTYSTLKVQPAELEDSGVYFCASSQGLLAGQETQYFGPGTRLLVL.

The sample holds many counts of this clonotype. The genes are TRBV2 and TRBJ1-5; no reliable D call. V dropped 6 bases and J dropped 0 bases, with 12 bases sitting between them. The CDR3 loop spans 15 amino acids. The germline V gene has CDR1 SNHLY and CDR2 FYNNEI. CDR3 amino acids: CASRTWEGSNQPQHF. CDR3 DNA: TGTGCCAGCAGGACTTGGGAGGGTAGCAATCAGCCCCAGCATTTT.

This clonotype appeared many times. The chain links TRBV29-1 to TRBJ1-1; D may be TRBD1 (5 bases). V was pared by 2 bases and J by 4 bases, with 14 bases between. This CDR3 contains 14 residues. Germline V CDR1 and CDR2: SQVTM, ANQGSEA. DNA for the CDR3: TGCAGCGTTGAATGGGGCGACTTGATCACTGAAGCTTTCTTT. Amino acids: CSVEWGDLITEAFF.

At least ten counts were recorded for this clonotype. This chain uses TRBV6-2 or TRBV6-3 with TRBJ2-5; D not resolved. The V gene lost 3 bases and the J gene lost 7 bases, with 12 bases spanning the gap. The CDR3 has 13 residues. CDR1 MNHEY and CDR2 SVGEGT come from the germline V gene. CDR3 region: CASSYSGMGTQYF. CDR3 DNA sequence: TGTGCCAGCAGTTATTCCGGAATGGGGACCCAGTACTTC.

The chain combines TRBV4-2 with TRBJ2-7; 7 bases match TRBD1. The CDR3 totals 14 residues. From germline, CDR1 is LGHNA and CDR2 YNFKEQ. With V trimmed by 4 bases and J by 2 bases, 5 bases remained unmatched. As DNA, the CDR3 is TGTGCCAGCAGCCCACAGGGGCTGGCCTACGAGCAGTACTTC. The encoded protein is CASSPQGLAYEQYF.

This chain connects TRBV18 to TRBJ1-3; D is uncertain. The CDR3 has 18 residues. CDR1 is KGHSH and CDR2 is LQKENI in the germline V gene. V lost 2 bases to trimming and J lost 0 bases, with 17 bases between them. The CDR3 is CASSPFSRQAHSGNTIYF. The DNA for the CDR3 is TGTGCCAGCTCACCATTTTCACGGCAGGCTCACTCTGGAAACACCATATATTTT.

Remarks on this clonotype: Possible read error: a much larger clone is one base away. The CDR3 carries no conserved terminal phenylalanine or tryptophan, so it likely arises from a read error. V and J are TRBV5-1 and TRBJ2-2; tentatively, D is TRBD1 (6 bases). Trimming took off 6 bases at V and 4 bases at J, with 16 bases between the two ends. The CDR3 extends over 15 amino acids. The V gene's germline CDR1 is SGHRS and CDR2 YFSETQ. The CDR3, as DNA: TGCGCCAGCAAACCATACAGGGTTGGCACCGGGGAGCTGTTTCTT. Translating it yields CASKPYRVGTGELFL.

The rearrangement uses TRBV11-2 and TRBJ2-7, with TRBD2 matching 11 bases. The CDR3 is 15 amino acids. Germline loops: CDR1 SGHAT, CDR2 FQNNGV. Trimming removed 3 bases from V and 3 bases from J; junction bases left unmatched: 4. The CDR3 protein is CASSFGLAGYYEQYF. The DNA for the CDR3 is TGTGCCAGCAGCTTCGGACTAGCGGGTTACTACGAGCAGTACTTC.

This clonotype occurred many times. V usage is TRBV12-3 or TRBV12-4 and J usage is TRBJ2-2; D is possibly TRBD1 or TRBD2 (5 bases each). Trimming pared 6 bases from V and 6 bases from J, leaving 14 bases between. The CDR3 covers 14 residues. As DNA, the CDR3 is TGTGCCAGCAGCTTGGTAGGGGACGCCGGGGAGCTGTTTTTT. Translated, it gives CASSLVGDAGELFF.

This clonotype was counted at least ten times. The V call is TRBV15, the J call TRBJ1-1; weak D call: TRBD1 (6 bases). This CDR3 has 14 amino acids. V dropped 3 bases and J dropped 1 base, with 9 bases sitting between them. Per germline, CDR1 LNHNV and CDR2 YYDKDF (reference sequence). CDR3 amino acids: CATSSGTRNTEAFF. Written as DNA, the CDR3 is TGTGCCACCAGCAGCGGGACACGGAACACTGAAGCTTTCTTT.

This clonotype was found a few times. The chain combines TRBV3-1 with TRBJ2-7; 11 bases map to TRBD2. Germline CDR1 reads LGHDT; CDR2 reads YNNKEL (reference sequence). CDR3 size: 15 residues. J was trimmed by 2 bases and V by 2 bases; bases with no gene match: 2. The CDR3 DNA reads TGTGCCAGCAGCCAACCGGGACTAGCGGCCTACGAGCAGTACTTC. It codes for CASSQPGLAAYEQYF.

There are many counts of this clonotype. The chain employs TRBV28 and TRBJ2-2; D not resolved. V lost 2 bases and J lost 4, with 11 bases in between. The CDR3 has 15 amino acids. Germline values: CDR1 MDHEN, CDR2 SYDVKM. The CDR3 sequence: CASSLQAKGTGELFF. The DNA for the CDR3 is TGTGCCAGCAGTTTACAGGCCAAGGGCACCGGGGAGCTGTTTTTT.

This clonotype was observed many times. The chain recombines TRBV12-3 or TRBV12-4 with TRBJ2-7; D call uncertain. This CDR3 region has 15 residues. V was cut by 1 base and J by 2 bases, with 12 bases left in between. The CDR3 region is CASSLGPWTTYEQYF. The CDR3 DNA sequence: TGTGCCAGCAGTTTAGGTCCCTGGACCACCTACGAGCAGTACTTC.

This clonotype was picked up many times. In nucleotides, the CDR3 is TGTGCCAGCAGGAGATCCAAGGAGAACACTGAAGCTTTCTTT. As protein: CASRRSKENTEAFF. V and J are TRBV28 and TRBJ1-1; D is unclear. V was clipped by 6 bases and J by 1 base, with 12 bases between them. The CDR3 covers 14 residues. From germline, CDR1 is MDHEN and CDR2 SYDVKM. The full variable domain, its missing parts supplied by reference TRBV28 and TRBJ1-1, is DVKVTQSSRYLVKRTGEKVFLECVQDMDHENMFWYRQDPGLGLRLIYFSYDVKMKEKGDIPEGYSVSREKKERFSLILESASTNQTSMYLCASRRSKENTEAFFGQGTRLTVV.

This clonotype has just a few counts. This chain uses TRBV7-2 with TRBJ2-5; possibly TRBD2 for D (6 bases). The CDR3 has 15 residues. Trimming left V 7 bases short and J 2 bases short, with 17 bases between. Germline V lookup: CDR1 SGHTA, CDR2 FQGNSA. The CDR3 coding sequence is TGTGCCAGCACCCCTTGGAGGGGACCACAAGAGACCCAGTACTTC. It translates to CASTPWRGPQETQYF.

This clonotype was counted ten times or more. V usage is TRBV29-1 and J usage is TRBJ2-7, with D possibly TRBD2 on 6 matching bases. Trimming removed 4 bases at V and 0 bases at J, with 13 bases between. Germline-derived CDR1 and CDR2 are SQVTM and ANQGSEA. This CDR3 region has 14 residues. The CDR3: CSVVGSFNSYEQYF. The CDR3 DNA sequence: TGCAGCGTTGTCGGGAGCTTTAACTCCTACGAGCAGTACTTC.

This clonotype was detected many times. This chain uses TRBV7-9 with TRBJ1-3; 10 bases map to TRBD1. Germline trimming cut 6 bases from V and 8 bases from J; bases unmatched to any gene: 7. Germline V gives CDR1 SEHNR, CDR2 FQNEAQ (reference sequence). The CDR3 runs 14 residues. The CDR3 DNA follows: TGTGCCAGCAGATCTCGACAGGGGGCTGACACCATATATTTT. This codes for CASRSRQGADTIYF. Variable domain in full (rest from reference TRBV7-9 and TRBJ1-3): DTGVSQNPRHKITKRGQNVTFRCDPISEHNRLYWYRQTLGQGPEFLTYFQNEAQLEKSRLLSDRFSAERPKGSFSTLEIQRTEQGDSAMYLCASRSRQGADTIYFGEGSWLTVV.

Ten or more counts support this clonotype. The V call is TRBV19, the J call TRBJ1-2; D is unclear. Deletions cut 3 bases from V and 4 bases from J, with 9 bases between. CDR3 length equals 13 residues. The germline V gene has CDR1 LNHDA and CDR2 SQIVND (reference sequence). The CDR3 nucleotides read TGTGCCAGTAGTATCCGGGCCCCCTATGGCTACACCTTC. Its protein product is CASSIRAPYGYTF.